A selection of T cell receptor beta chains follows, all from one sample in a study of T-cell memory formation after mild COVID-19. TCRdb reprocessed the 5' RACE reads with MiXCR, giving one entry per CDR3 protein. The sample lists approximately 46,000 distinct CDR3 sequences; around 12% were seen once. The sequenced sample was PBMCs or a T cell subset sorted from them (not recorded which). The receptor set was obtained from a man between 18 and 29 years old who had mild COVID-19 (a few samples of this study predate the infection). Cell type and time point are not known. CDR3s include the opening cysteine and the closing phenylalanine or tryptophan. D genes are given only for firm matches. Rows give clone size only sometimes, using once, few, many, or a class for an expanded clone.

CDR3	DNA	D	size	V	J
CSASKPPRTEAFF	TGCAGTGCTAGTAAACCCCCACGGACTGAAGCTTTCTTT	.	few	TRBV20-1	TRBJ1-1
CASSYVRSPGPYNEQFF	TGTGCCAGCAGTTACGTTCGCTCCCCCGGACCCTACAATGAGCAGTTCTTC	.	many	TRBV6-5	TRBJ2-1
CASSLTAATSGANVLTF	TGTGCCAGCAGCTTAACTGCCGCTACCTCTGGGGCCAACGTCCTGACTTTC	.	few	TRBV7-3	TRBJ2-6
CASSPDGTKAYNSPLHF	TGTGCCAGCAGCCCCGACGGCACGAAGGCCTATAATTCACCCCTCCACTTT	.	few	TRBV9	TRBJ1-6
CASSQLGYYEQYF	TGTGCCAGCAGCCAACTAGGTTACTACGAGCAGTACTTC	.	many	TRBV14	TRBJ2-7
CASSPRQATNTGELFF	TGTGCCAGCAGCCCCAGACAGGCCACGAACACCGGGGAGCTGTTTTTT	.	many	TRBV7-6	TRBJ2-2
CASSLEFWGPGDTQYF	TGTGCCAGCAGCTTAGAGTTTTGGGGGCCGGGAGATACGCAGTATTTT	.	.	TRBV7-6	TRBJ2-3
CASSSGGYGYTF	TGTGCCAGCAGCTCCGGTGGATATGGCTACACCTTC	.	medium-sized	TRBV5-6	TRBJ1-2
CASSSGARTYEQYF	TGTGCCAGCAGTTCAGGGGCGAGGACCTACGAGCAGTACTTC	.	many	TRBV12-3/TRBV12-4	TRBJ2-7
CASSLTSTYEQYF	TGCGCCAGCAGCTTGACTAGTACCTACGAGCAGTACTTC	.	many	TRBV5-1	TRBJ2-7
CASSLGDSPTEAFF	TGTGCCAGCAGTTTAGGGGACAGTCCAACTGAAGCTTTCTTT	TRBD1	few	TRBV12-3/TRBV12-4	TRBJ1-1
CASSFLYRPYNEQFF	TGTGCCAGCAGCTTTCTATACCGTCCCTACAATGAGCAGTTCTTC	.	.	TRBV5-6	TRBJ2-1
CASSLARDRFSSYEQYF	TGTGCCAGCAGCTTAGCGCGAGACAGGTTCAGCTCCTACGAGCAGTACTTC	.	.	TRBV7-6	TRBJ2-7